The 30 T cell receptor beta chains presented below share a single source sample, sequenced in a study of blood T cells in healthy people across ages. The authors ran a second PCR of about 6 to 11 cycles using a sample-barcoded 5' primer and a J-beta primer mix. TCRdb reprocessed the 5' RACE reads via MiXCR and lists one record per CDR3 protein. Of about 680,000 distinct CDR3 sequences in the sample, over 45% were seen once. The sequencing input was blood. Receptors originate from a woman aged 60-70 years in good health.

The sample holds a few counts of this clonotype. CDR3 region: CASSLGRIGNQPQHF. CDR3 DNA: TGTGCCAGCAGCTTGGGGAGGATCGGCAATCAGCCCCAGCATTTT. The chain recombines TRBV7-8 with TRBJ1-5; D is undetermined. Germline V gene lookup returns CDR1 SGHVS and CDR2 FQNEAQ. Trimming took off 3 bases at V and 2 bases at J, with 11 bases between the two ends. The CDR3 has 15 amino acids.

This clonotype was counted a few times. This rearrangement joins TRBV3-1 to TRBJ2-7, with D uncertain. The CDR3 is made up of 15 amino acids. The germline V gene has CDR1 LGHDT and CDR2 YNNKEL (reference sequence). Trimming took off 1 base at V and 3 bases at J, with 13 bases between the two ends. The CDR3 DNA reads TGTGCCAGCAGCCAAGTAGGTTCAGCGAACTACGAGCAGTACTTC. Its protein product is CASSQVGSANYEQYF.

J is TRBJ2-7 and V is TRBV19; 8 bases map to TRBD2. CDR1 LNHDA and CDR2 SQIVND come from the germline V gene (reference sequence). The CDR3 has 17 residues. J was trimmed by 7 bases and V by 2 bases; bases with no gene match: 16. CDR3 sequence: CASSIWGSGTRRGEQYF. CDR3 nucleotide sequence: TGTGCCAGTAGTATATGGGGCTCCGGGACTAGGCGCGGGGAGCAGTACTTC.

This chain links TRBV29-1 with TRBJ1-4; perhaps TRBD1 as D (5 bases). Trimming left V 6 bases short and J 8 bases short, with 16 bases between. This CDR3 has 13 amino acids. In germline, CDR1 is SQVTM, CDR2 ANQGSEA. CDR3 nucleotides: TGCAGCGTAATAACAGGACTGGGGGAAAAACTGTTTTTT. Translation gives CSVITGLGEKLFF. The variable domain in full, completed from reference TRBV29-1 and TRBJ1-4, reads SAVISQKPSRDICQRGTSLTIQCQVDSQVTMMFWYRQQPGQSLTLIATANQGSEATYESGFVIDKFPISRPNLTFSTLTVSNMSPEDSSIYLCSVITGLGEKLFFGSGTQLSVL.

This chain uses TRBV6-2 or TRBV6-3 with TRBJ2-5, with D possibly TRBD2 on 6 matching bases. Germline V gene data show CDR1 as MNHEY and CDR2 as SVGEGT. Trimming pared 8 bases from V and 0 bases from J, leaving 13 bases between. The CDR3 is 14 residues long. The CDR3 reads CASAPWRDQETQYF. The CDR3 region has the DNA TGTGCCAGCGCTCCCTGGAGGGACCAAGAGACCCAGTACTTC.

The V call is TRBV7-2, the J call TRBJ2-5; 8 positions match TRBD1. V gave up 6 bases and J gave up 11 bases; unmatched junction bases: 17. Per the germline V gene, CDR1 is SGHTA and CDR2 is FQGNSA. The CDR3 has 15 amino acids. DNA for the CDR3: TGTGCCAGCAGTACACAGGGGGTAACGTACAATGAGCAGTACTTC. As protein: CASSTQGVTYNEQYF.

V usage is TRBV7-2 and J usage is TRBJ2-5; no reliable D call. Germline CDR1 is SGHTA and CDR2 is FQGNSA. The CDR3 is 13 amino acids. Trimming stripped 4 bases from V and 11 bases from J, with 17 bases between. The DNA for the CDR3 is TGTGCCAGCAGCTCTAGTTTTGCCAATGAGCAGTACTTC. Amino acid sequence: CASSSSFANEQYF.

V is TRBV28 and J is TRBJ2-1; D unclear. V lost 11 bases, J lost 3 bases, and 11 bases lay in between. Germline V lookup: CDR1 MDHEN, CDR2 SYDVKM. The CDR3 is 12 amino acids. Here the CDR3 DNA reads TGTGCCTGCATTAGTAGCTACAATGAGCAGTTCTTC. Its translation: CACISSYNEQFF.

This clonotype occurred many times. V gene TRBV27 combines with J gene TRBJ2-7; the D is unclear. There are 13 residues in the CDR3. V shed 2 bases and J shed 3 bases, with 8 bases lying between them. In germline, CDR1 is MNHEY, CDR2 SMNVEV (reference sequence). CDR3 sequence (DNA): TGTGCCAGCAGTTTAAAGTATGGCTACGAGCAGTACTTC. Protein: CASSLKYGYEQYF.

V and J are TRBV6-5 and TRBJ1-2; D is unclear. V lost 5 bases and J 7 bases, leaving 11 bases between the germline ends. Germline V lookup: CDR1 MNHEY, CDR2 SVGAGI. This CDR3 has 12 amino acids. Here the CDR3 reads CASSLWGAGYTF. CDR3 DNA: TGTGCCAGCAGTCTGTGGGGTGCTGGCTACACCTTC.

This clonotype showed up just a few times. The chain joins TRBV21-1 to TRBJ1-4; the D call in the table, TRBD1, was not verified against the DNA. TRBV21-1 is described as a pseudogene. This CDR3 is built from 18 residues. CDR3 sequence: CASSKKDRGSQLDEKLFF. The CDR3 coding sequence is TGTGCCAGCAGCAAAAAGGACAGGGGATCTCAGTTGGATGAAAAACTGTTTTTT.

The chain carries TRBV19 and TRBJ2-1; 9 positions agree with TRBD1. Germline V gene data show CDR1 as LNHDA and CDR2 as SQIVND (reference sequence). There are 13 residues in the CDR3. V was pared by 5 bases and J by 7 bases, with 3 bases of the junction left unmatched. The CDR3 nucleotides are TGTGCCAGTAGTGGGACAGGGTGGAATGAGCAGTTCTTC. Translation gives CASSGTGWNEQFF.

This sequence joins TRBV9 and TRBJ2-5, with a possible D match to TRBD1 (6 bases). This CDR3 comprises 14 residues. Germline V gives CDR1 SGDLS, CDR2 YYNGEE. The ends were cut back, 1 base at V and 5 bases at J, with 12 bases in the middle. The CDR3 here is CASSVSTGRETQYF. As DNA, the CDR3 is TGTGCCAGCAGCGTATCGACAGGACGGGAGACCCAGTACTTC.

The chain joins TRBV5-1 to TRBJ2-5; TRBD2 matches at 11 bases. Germline V gene data show CDR1 as SGHRS and CDR2 as YFSETQ. The CDR3 extends over 18 amino acids. V shed 3 bases, J shed 11 bases, and the junction held 21 bases outside the gene matches. CDR3 DNA sequence: TGCGCCAGCAGCTCGGCCCCGGCGACTAGCGGGACATCCAATGAGCAGTACTTC. Translation: CASSSAPATSGTSNEQYF.

This clonotype was seen more than once but under ten times. In DNA, the CDR3 is TGTGCCAGCAGCTCCCGACAGGGGCGAACCTACGAGCAGTACTTC. It yields the protein CASSSRQGRTYEQYF. The V and J genes are TRBV7-2 and TRBJ2-7; TRBD1 aligns across 8 bases. This CDR3 spans 15 amino acids. Germline V gives CDR1 SGHTA, CDR2 FQGNSA. Unmatched junction bases numbered 7, after V lost 4 bases and J lost 2 bases.

The chain combines TRBV25-1 with TRBJ2-7; 10 bases fit TRBD1. The CDR3 extends over 14 amino acids. Trimming took 4 bases from V and 6 from J; bases not matched to a gene: 6. The germline gives CDR1 MGHDK, CDR2 SYGVNS. CDR3 region: CASSAMGQGSEQYF. Written as DNA, the CDR3 is TGTGCCAGCAGTGCGATGGGACAGGGGAGCGAGCAGTACTTC.

Only a few counts were recorded for this clonotype. The rearrangement links TRBV6-5 to TRBJ1-2; D ambiguous. Germline loops: CDR1 MNHEY, CDR2 SVGAGI. Between the trimmed V and J ends, which lost 2 bases and 2 bases, there was a span of 9 bases. This CDR3 comprises 14 residues. The CDR3 DNA reads as TGTGCCAGCAGTTACAAGACCACGAACTATGGCTACACCTTC. Translated, it gives CASSYKTTNYGYTF.

The genes are TRBV7-2 and TRBJ2-1; D may match TRBD1 or TRBD2 (5 bases each). There are 11 residues in the CDR3. Germline lookup yields CDR1 SGHTA and CDR2 FQGNSA. Trimming took 3 bases from V and 12 from J, leaving 9 bases between them. CDR3 loop: CASSFRDRQFF. CDR3 in DNA: TGTGCCAGCAGCTTTAGGGACCGGCAGTTCTTC.

The chain has TRBV7-2 and TRBJ1-6, with D maybe TRBD1 (5 bases). CDR1 and CDR2 from the germline V gene are SGHTA and FQGNSA. The CDR3 is 14 residues long. Trimming cost V 5 bases and J 5 bases, with 10 bases left between them. CDR3 nucleotides: TGTGCCAGCAGCCCGCGAGGGGATAATTCACCCCTCCACTTT. This codes for CASSPRGDNSPLHF.

This clonotype was recorded once. This chain links TRBV2 with TRBJ2-6; D may correspond to TRBD1 or TRBD2 (6 bases each). The CDR3 runs to 15 residues. Trimming left V 2 bases short and J 2 bases short, with 7 bases between. Germline V gene sequence: CDR1 SNHLY, CDR2 FYNNEI. In DNA, the CDR3 is TGTGCCAGCAGTGAAAGGGGGGCTGGGGCCAACGTCCTGACTTTC. This encodes CASSERGAGANVLTF.

V usage is TRBV4-1 and J usage is TRBJ2-3, with a possible D match to TRBD1 (5 bases). Germline CDR1 and CDR2: MGHRA and YSYEKL. Between the trimmed V and J ends, which lost 3 bases and 0 bases, there was a span of 16 bases. The CDR3 extends over 17 amino acids. DNA of the CDR3: TGCGCCAGCAGCCACCCAACCCTTAGGGGAAGCACAGATACGCAGTATTTT. Its protein product is CASSHPTLRGSTDTQYF.

The rearrangement uses TRBV9 and TRBJ2-5; no reliable D call. The length of the CDR3 is 14 residues. Germline V gene sequence: CDR1 SGDLS, CDR2 YYNGEE. Trimming left V 0 bases short and J 2 bases short, with 8 bases between. The CDR3 sequence is CASSVGLLQETQYF. Written as DNA, the CDR3 is TGTGCCAGCAGCGTAGGACTTTTACAAGAGACCCAGTACTTC.

On this clonotype itself: It may be a read error: a sequence one base away is much more abundant. The chain employs TRBV25-1 and TRBJ2-3, with 12 bases identical to TRBD1. CDR3 size: 17 residues. Germline V CDR1 and CDR2: MGHDK, SYGVNS. CDR3 nucleotides: TGTGCCAGCAGTGGGGACAGGGGGCTTAGAAGCACAGATGCGCAGTATTTT. Its translation is CASSGDRGLRSTDAQYF.

The genes are TRBV29-1 and TRBJ1-1, with 7 bases identical to TRBD1. Germline CDR1 SQVTM, CDR2 ANQGSEA. J gave up 6 bases and V 5 bases, and 9 bases lay outside the gene matches. The CDR3 sequence is 13 residues long. The CDR3 coding sequence is TGCAGCGTTTGGACAGGAGTTAACGCTGAAGCTTTCTTT. It codes for CSVWTGVNAEAFF.

V and J are TRBV2 and TRBJ2-7, with a weak D call TRBD1 (6 bases). Gene TRBJ2-5 matches the end of the DNA better, so the J call may be wrong. Germline CDR1 SNHLY, CDR2 FYNNEI. This CDR3 spans 14 amino acids. CDR3 sequence (DNA): TGTGCCAGCAGATTTAACCAGGGGAAGGAGACCCAGTACTTC. Its protein product is CASRFNQGKETQYF.

The chain has TRBV20-1 and TRBJ2-1; no firm D call. The CDR3 covers 11 residues. Per the germline V gene, CDR1 is DFQATT and CDR2 is SNEGSKA (reference sequence). V gave up 2 bases and J gave up 9 bases, with 8 bases separating them. The CDR3 DNA sequence: TGCAGTGCTAGAAATTCGGGTGAGCAGTTCTTC. It yields the protein CSARNSGEQFF.

V gene TRBV18 combines with J gene TRBJ1-4, with D unclear. V lost 4 bases and J 5 bases, leaving 8 bases between the germline ends. The CDR3 covers 13 residues. From germline, CDR1 is KGHSH and CDR2 LQKENI. CDR3 nucleotides: TGTGCCAGCTCACGAGCGCAGAATGAAAAACTGTTTTTT. The encoded protein is CASSRAQNEKLFF.

The genes are TRBV27 and TRBJ2-7, with 8 positions matching TRBD1. V gave up 2 bases and J gave up 0 bases; unmatched junction bases: 3. The germline gives CDR1 MNHEY, CDR2 SMNVEV (reference sequence). CDR3 length: 15 amino acids. CDR3 nucleotide sequence: TGTGCCAGCAGTTTAATTACAGGGGGCTCCTACGAGCAGTACTTC. It specifies CASSLITGGSYEQYF.

In this sample, this clonotype turned up many times. The chain recombines TRBV2 with TRBJ2-7; tentatively, D is TRBD2 (5 bases). Germline V gene sequence: CDR1 SNHLY, CDR2 FYNNEI. V was shortened by 6 bases and J by 2 bases, with 14 bases between the two germline ends. This CDR3 contains 14 residues. The CDR3: CASRPYGLTYEQYF. CDR3 nucleotides: TGTGCCAGCAGACCGTACGGACTTACCTACGAGCAGTACTTC.

This chain uses TRBV15 with TRBJ1-2; D gene ambiguous. The CDR3 is 13 residues long. V lost 0 bases to trimming and J lost 4 bases, with 6 bases between them. CDR1 is LNHNV, CDR2 YYDKDF, per germline (reference sequence). The CDR3 DNA reads as TGTGCCACCAGCAGAGATTTGGCCTATGGCTACACCTTC. This encodes CATSRDLAYGYTF. Full variable domain (outside the CDR3, taken from reference TRBV15 and TRBJ1-2): DAMVIQNPRYQVTQFGKPVTLSCSQTLNHNVMYWYQQKSSQAPKLLFHYYDKDFNNEADTPDNFQSRRPNTSFCFLDIRSPGLGDTAMYLCATSRDLAYGYTFGSGTRLTVV.